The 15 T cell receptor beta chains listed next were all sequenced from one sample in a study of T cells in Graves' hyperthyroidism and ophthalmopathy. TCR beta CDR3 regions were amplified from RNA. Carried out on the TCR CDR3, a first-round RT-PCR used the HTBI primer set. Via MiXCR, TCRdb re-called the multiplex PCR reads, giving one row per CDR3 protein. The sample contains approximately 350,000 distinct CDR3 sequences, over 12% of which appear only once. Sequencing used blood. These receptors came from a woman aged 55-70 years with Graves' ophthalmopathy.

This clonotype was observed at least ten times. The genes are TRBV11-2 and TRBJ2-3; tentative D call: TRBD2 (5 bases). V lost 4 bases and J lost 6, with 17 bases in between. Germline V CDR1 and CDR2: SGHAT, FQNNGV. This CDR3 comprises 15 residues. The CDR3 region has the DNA TGTGCCAGCAGCTATGGCGTGGGGAGTTTGGATACGCAGTATTTT. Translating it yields CASSYGVGSLDTQYF.

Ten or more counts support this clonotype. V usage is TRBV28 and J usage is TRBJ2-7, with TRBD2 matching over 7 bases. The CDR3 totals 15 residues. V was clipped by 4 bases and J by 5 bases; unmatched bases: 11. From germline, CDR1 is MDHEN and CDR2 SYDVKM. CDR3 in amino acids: CASSSPKRGYHEQYF. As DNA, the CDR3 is TGTGCCAGCAGTTCGCCCAAGCGGGGCTACCACGAGCAGTACTTC.

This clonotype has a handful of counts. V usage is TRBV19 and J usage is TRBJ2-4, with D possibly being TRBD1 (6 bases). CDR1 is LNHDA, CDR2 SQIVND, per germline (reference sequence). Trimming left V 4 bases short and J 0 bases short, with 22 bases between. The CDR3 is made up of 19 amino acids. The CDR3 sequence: CASSTRAGQPFLAKNIQYF. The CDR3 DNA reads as TGTGCCAGTAGTACGAGGGCAGGACAGCCCTTTCTAGCCAAAAACATTCAGTACTTC.

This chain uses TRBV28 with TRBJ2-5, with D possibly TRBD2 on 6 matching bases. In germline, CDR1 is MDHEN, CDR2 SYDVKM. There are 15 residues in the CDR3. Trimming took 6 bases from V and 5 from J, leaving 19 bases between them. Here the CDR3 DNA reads TGTGCCAGCAGCCCCTTTCGCGGAGGGCCTGAGACCCAGTACTTC. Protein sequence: CASSPFRGGPETQYF.

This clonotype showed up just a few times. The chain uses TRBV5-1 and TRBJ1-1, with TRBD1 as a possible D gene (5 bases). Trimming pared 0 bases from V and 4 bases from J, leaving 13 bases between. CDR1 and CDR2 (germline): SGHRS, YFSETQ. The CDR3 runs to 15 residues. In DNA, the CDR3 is TGCGCCAGCAGCTTGGCCCGGGGCGTTGGCACTGAAGCTTTCTTT. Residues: CASSLARGVGTEAFF. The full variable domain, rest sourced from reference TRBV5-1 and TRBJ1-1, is KAGVTQTPRYLIKTRGQQVTLSCSPISGHRSVSWYQQTPGQGLQFLFEYFSETQRNKGNFPGRFSGRQFSNSRSEMNVSTLELGDSALYLCASSLARGVGTEAFFGQGTRLTVV.

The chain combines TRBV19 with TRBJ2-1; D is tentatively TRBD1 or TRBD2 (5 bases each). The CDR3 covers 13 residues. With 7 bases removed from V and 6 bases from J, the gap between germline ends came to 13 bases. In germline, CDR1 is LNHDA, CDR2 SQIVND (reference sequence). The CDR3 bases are TGTGCCAGTACCCCGGGACCCGTCAATGAGCAGTTCTTC. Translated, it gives CASTPGPVNEQFF. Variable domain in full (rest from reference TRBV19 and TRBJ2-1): DGGITQSPKYLFRKEGQNVTLSCEQNLNHDAMYWYRQDPGQGLRLIYYSQIVNDFQKGDIAEGYSVSREKKESFPLTVTSAQKNPTAFYLCASTPGPVNEQFFGPGTRLTVL.

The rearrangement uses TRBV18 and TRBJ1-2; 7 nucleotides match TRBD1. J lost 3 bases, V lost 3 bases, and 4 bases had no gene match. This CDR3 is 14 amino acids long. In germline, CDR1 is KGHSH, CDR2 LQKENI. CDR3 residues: CASSPTGTDYGYTF. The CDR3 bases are TGTGCCAGCTCACCTACTGGGACAGACTATGGCTACACCTTC.

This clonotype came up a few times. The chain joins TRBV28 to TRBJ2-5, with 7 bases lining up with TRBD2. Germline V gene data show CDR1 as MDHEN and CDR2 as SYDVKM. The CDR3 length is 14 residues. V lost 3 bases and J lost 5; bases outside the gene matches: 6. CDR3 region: CASSFGGRGETQYF. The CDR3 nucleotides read TGTGCCAGCAGTTTCGGCGGGAGAGGGGAGACCCAGTACTTC.

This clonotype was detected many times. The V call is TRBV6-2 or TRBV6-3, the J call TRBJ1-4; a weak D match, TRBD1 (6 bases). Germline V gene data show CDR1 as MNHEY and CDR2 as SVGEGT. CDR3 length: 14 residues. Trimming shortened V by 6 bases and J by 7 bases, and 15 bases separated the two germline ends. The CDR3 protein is CASSPQGSGEKLFF. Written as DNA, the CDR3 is TGTGCCAGCAGCCCCCAGGGGTCTGGTGAAAAACTGTTTTTT.

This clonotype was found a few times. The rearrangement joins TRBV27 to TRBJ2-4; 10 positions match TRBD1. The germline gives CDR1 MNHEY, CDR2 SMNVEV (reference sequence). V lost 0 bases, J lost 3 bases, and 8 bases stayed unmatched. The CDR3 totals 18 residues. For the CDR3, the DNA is TGTGCCAGCAGTTTATCTTCCGGGACAGGGGTCGGCAAAAACATTCAGTACTTC. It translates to CASSLSSGTGVGKNIQYF.

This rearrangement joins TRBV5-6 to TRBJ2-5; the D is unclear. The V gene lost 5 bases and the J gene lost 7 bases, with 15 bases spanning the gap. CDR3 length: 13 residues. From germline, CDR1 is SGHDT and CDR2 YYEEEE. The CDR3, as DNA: TGTGCCAGCAGACGCGGCGGAGTGGGGACCCAGTACTTC. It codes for CASRRGGVGTQYF.

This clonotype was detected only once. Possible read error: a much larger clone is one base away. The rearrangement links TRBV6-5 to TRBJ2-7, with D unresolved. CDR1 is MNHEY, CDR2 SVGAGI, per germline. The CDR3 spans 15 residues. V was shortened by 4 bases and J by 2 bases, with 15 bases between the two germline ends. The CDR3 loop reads CASSSRESTAYEQYF. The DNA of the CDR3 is TGTGCCAGCAGTTCTCGAGAGAGTACAGCCTACGAGCAGTACTTC.

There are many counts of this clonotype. The CDR3 loop is CASSLFYLRTDISYEQYF. CDR3 coding DNA: TGCGCCAGCAGCTTGTTCTATCTGAGGACTGACATCTCCTACGAGCAGTACTTC. The chain joins TRBV5-1 to TRBJ2-7, with D possibly matching TRBD2 (5 bases). Germline assignment: CDR1 SGHRS and CDR2 YFSETQ. V lost 1 base and J 0 bases, leaving 20 bases between the germline ends. The CDR3 is 18 amino acids.

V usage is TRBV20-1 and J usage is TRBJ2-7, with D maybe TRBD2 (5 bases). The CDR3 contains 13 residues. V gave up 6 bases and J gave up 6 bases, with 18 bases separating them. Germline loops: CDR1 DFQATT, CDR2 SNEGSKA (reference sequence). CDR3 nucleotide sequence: TGCAGTGCCCCATCGGTGGCGGGTCTCGAGCAGTACTTC. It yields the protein CSAPSVAGLEQYF.

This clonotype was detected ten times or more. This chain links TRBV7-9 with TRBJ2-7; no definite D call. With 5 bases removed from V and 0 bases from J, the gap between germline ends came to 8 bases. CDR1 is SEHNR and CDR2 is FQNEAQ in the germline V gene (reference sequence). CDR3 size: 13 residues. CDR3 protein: CASSPTASYEQYF. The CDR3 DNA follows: TGTGCCAGCAGCCCCACCGCCTCCTACGAGCAGTACTTC.